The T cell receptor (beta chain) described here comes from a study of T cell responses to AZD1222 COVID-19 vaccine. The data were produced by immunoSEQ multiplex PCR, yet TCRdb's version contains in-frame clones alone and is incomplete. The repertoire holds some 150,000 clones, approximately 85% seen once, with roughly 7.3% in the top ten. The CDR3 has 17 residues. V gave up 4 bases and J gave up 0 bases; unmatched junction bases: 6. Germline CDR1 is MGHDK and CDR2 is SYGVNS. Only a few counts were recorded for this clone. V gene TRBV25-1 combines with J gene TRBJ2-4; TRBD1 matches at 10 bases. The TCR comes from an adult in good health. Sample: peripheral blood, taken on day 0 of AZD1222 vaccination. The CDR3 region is CASSGTGGFLAKNIQYF. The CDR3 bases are TGTGCCAGCAGTGGGACAGGGGGTTTTTTAGCCAAAAACATTCAGTACTTC.